Following are 28 T cell receptor beta chains from one sample sequenced in a study of shared clonotypes between healthy human individuals. The method was immunoSEQ multiplex PCR; TCRdb's version includes in-frame clones alone and lacks a portion of them. The sample contains 150,000 to 200,000 clones, 65% to 70% of which appear only once. The sample taken for sequencing was memory CD4+ T cells sorted from blood. The subset: CD45RA-negative fraction. Source of these receptors: a man aged 25 to 45 in good health.

The rearrangement links TRBV5-4 to TRBJ2-7; 13 bases are shared with TRBD2. CDR3 length: 17 amino acids. Germline CDR1 reads SGHNT; CDR2 reads YYREEE (reference sequence). V shed 0 bases and J 2 bases; nucleotides not matched to a gene: 5. CDR3 in amino acids: CASSLDGTSGNAYEQYF. CDR3 DNA sequence: TGTGCCAGCAGCTTGGACGGGACTAGCGGGAATGCCTACGAGCAGTACTTC.

This clone was observed a single time. The J gene is TRBJ2-4, the V gene TRBV7-2; TRBD2 agrees at 8 bases. Germline lookup yields CDR1 SGHTA and CDR2 FQGNSA. The CDR3 extends over 14 amino acids. The V and J ends lost 5 bases and 12 bases, in that order; junction bases with no gene match: 12. CDR3 loop: CASSPPGGGRDQYF. The DNA of the CDR3 is TGTGCCAGCAGCCCGCCCGGCGGGGGGAGGGATCAGTACTTC.

This clone was seen repeatedly, ten times or more. The chain uses TRBV7-8 and TRBJ2-1; a weak D match, TRBD2 (6 bases). V shed 1 base and J shed 7 bases, with 11 bases lying between them. The CDR3 totals 14 residues. CDR1 is SGHVS and CDR2 is FQNEAQ in the germline V gene. The CDR3 sequence is CASSLDGSGNEQFF. The DNA of the CDR3 is TGTGCCAGCAGCTTAGATGGTAGCGGAAATGAGCAGTTCTTC. The entire variable domain, with the rest obtained from reference TRBV7-8 and TRBJ2-1, is as follows: GAGVSQSPRYKVAKRGQDVALRCDPISGHVSLFWYQQALGQGPEFLTYFQNEAQLDKSGLPSDRFFAERPEGSVSTLKIQRTQQEDSAVYLCASSLDGSGNEQFFGPGTRLTVL.

The chain employs TRBV28 and TRBJ1-5; a possible D gene is TRBD1 (6 bases). CDR1 and CDR2 (germline): MDHEN, SYDVKM. The V and J ends lost 5 bases and 4 bases respectively, with 15 bases between them. This CDR3 spans 15 amino acids. Written as DNA, the CDR3 is TGTGCCAGCAGTGGTGGGGGCCCCTCTAATCAGCCCCAGCATTTT. Its protein is CASSGGGPSNQPQHF.

This clone was seen more than once but under ten times. The rearrangement joins TRBV11-2 to TRBJ2-7, with TRBD2 identical over 10 bases. This CDR3 is built from 15 residues. CDR1 and CDR2 from the germline V gene are SGHAT and FQNNGV. V was clipped by 7 bases and J by 7 bases; unmatched bases: 13. The CDR3 DNA follows: TGTGCCAGCAAGCTTAGGGCTAGCGGGAGTAGTGAGCAGTACTTC. This translates into CASKLRASGSSEQYF.

This clone was detected ten times or more. The V gene is TRBV19, the J gene TRBJ1-5; 8 positions agree with TRBD1. The CDR3 length is 16 residues. Germline assignment: CDR1 LNHDA and CDR2 SQIVND (reference sequence). V was pared by 7 bases and J by 1 base, with 9 bases of the junction left unmatched. CDR3 in DNA: TGTGCCAGTACCGGCGGACAGGGTCGGAGCAATCAGCCCCAGCATTTT. Its protein product is CASTGGQGRSNQPQHF.

The V and J genes are TRBV18 and TRBJ2-3; D is possibly TRBD1 (6 bases). The CDR3 has 13 residues. Germline V lookup: CDR1 KGHSH, CDR2 LQKENI. The ends were cut back, 4 bases at V and 12 bases at J, with 17 bases in the middle. Here the CDR3 reads CASSRTGSTGQYF. In nucleotides, the CDR3 is TGTGCCAGCTCACGAACAGGGTCTACAGGACAGTATTTT.

The chain recombines TRBV20-1 with TRBJ1-2; D is possibly TRBD1 (5 bases). V lost 6 bases and J 5 bases, leaving 10 bases between the germline ends. Germline CDR1 reads DFQATT; CDR2 reads SNEGSKA (reference sequence). CDR3 length: 11 amino acids. In DNA, the CDR3 is TGCAGTGCAAAGACAGTTTATGGCTACACCTTC. It specifies CSAKTVYGYTF.

This clone has ten or more counts. The V call is TRBV10-3, the J call TRBJ2-7; 9 bases align to TRBD1. Germline CDR1 ENHRY, CDR2 SYGVKD. The ends lost 6 bases at V and 6 bases at J; junction bases unmatched: 6. The CDR3 consists of 13 residues. CDR3 coding DNA: TGTGCCATCAGCCGGGACAGGGAGGGCGAGCAGTACTTC. This codes for CAISRDREGEQYF.

The V gene is TRBV7-9, the J gene TRBJ1-5; D gene uncertain. V lost 6 bases to trimming and J lost 4 bases, with 16 bases between them. The CDR3 runs 15 residues. Germline CDR1 is SEHNR and CDR2 is FQNEAQ (reference sequence). The CDR3 sequence: CASSNGRTGNQPQHF. Written as DNA, the CDR3 is TGTGCCAGCAGTAACGGGAGGACGGGGAATCAGCCCCAGCATTTT.

This clone was seen more than once but under ten times. This sequence joins TRBV7-8 and TRBJ2-1; 14 nucleotides line up with TRBD2. Unmatched junction bases numbered 5, after V lost 5 bases and J lost 8 bases. The CDR3 extends over 15 amino acids. Per the germline V gene, CDR1 is SGHVS and CDR2 is FQNEAQ. The DNA for the CDR3 is TGTGCCAGCAGCCCGGGACTAGCGGGAGCCCATGAGCAGTTCTTC. Translating it yields CASSPGLAGAHEQFF.

V gene TRBV27 combines with J gene TRBJ1-1, with a possible D match to TRBD1 (6 bases). The CDR3 extends over 15 amino acids. Trimming pared 3 bases from V and 2 bases from J, leaving 13 bases between. The germline gives CDR1 MNHEY, CDR2 SMNVEV (reference sequence). CDR3 residues: CASSLIGGVNTEAFF. The CDR3 DNA sequence: TGTGCCAGCAGTTTGATAGGGGGAGTAAACACTGAAGCTTTCTTT.

Points on this clone: A much larger clone differs by one base, so this may be a read error. This chain uses TRBV5-4 with TRBJ2-7; no firm D call. Germline assignment: CDR1 SGHNT and CDR2 YYREEE (reference sequence). CDR3 length: 12 amino acids. V lost 1 base and J 3 bases, leaving 5 bases between the germline ends. The CDR3 here is CASSLTVYEQYF. The CDR3 nucleotides read TGTGCCAGCAGCTTGACAGTCTACGAGCAGTACTTC. Variable domain in full (rest from reference TRBV5-4 and TRBJ2-7): ETGVTQSPTHLIKTRGQQVTLRCSSQSGHNTVSWYQQALGQGPQFIFQYYREEENGRGNFPPRFSGLQFPNYSSELNVNALELDDSALYLCASSLTVYEQYFGPGTRLTVT.

The chain combines TRBV9 with TRBJ2-3; 8 bases are shared with TRBD2. V was clipped by 4 bases and J by 0 bases; unmatched bases: 1. This CDR3 region has 14 residues. Germline V gene lookup returns CDR1 SGDLS and CDR2 YYNGEE. The CDR3 DNA sequence: TGTGCCAGCAGCATAGCGGGGAGCACAGATACGCAGTATTTT. Translating it yields CASSIAGSTDTQYF.

In its sample, this clone was seen a few times. V is TRBV2 and J is TRBJ1-2; D possibly corresponds to TRBD1 (5 bases). V lost 7 bases to trimming and J lost 6 bases, with 18 bases between them. The CDR3 contains 14 residues. Germline CDR1 and CDR2: SNHLY and FYNNEI. The CDR3 is CASTDGGNLHGYTF. In DNA, the CDR3 is TGTGCCAGCACAGATGGGGGGAATCTTCATGGCTACACCTTC.

The chain couples TRBV29-1 to TRBJ2-1, with D unresolved. The V end was cut by 5 bases, the J end by 10 bases, with 15 bases between. Germline V lookup: CDR1 SQVTM, CDR2 ANQGSEA. This CDR3 is built from 12 residues. The CDR3 here is CSVYWGLGEQFF. The CDR3 DNA follows: TGCAGCGTTTATTGGGGTTTAGGGGAGCAGTTCTTC.

Comments on this clone: In the same sample, other DNA sequences code for this CDR3. This chain joins TRBV5-4 and TRBJ2-6; D is unresolved. The V end lost 1 base, the J end lost 1 base, and 3 bases lay between the germline ends. This CDR3 has 14 residues. CDR1 is SGHNT and CDR2 is YYREEE in the germline V gene (reference sequence). The chain's CDR3 is CASSLRSGANVLTF. The CDR3 region has the DNA TGTGCCAGCAGCTTGAGGTCTGGGGCCAACGTCCTGACTTTC.

The CDR3 loop reads CAWNRGRDYGYTF. CDR3 in DNA: TGTGCCTGGAACCGGGGGCGCGACTATGGCTACACCTTC. The rearrangement uses TRBV30 and TRBJ1-2; the D gene is possibly TRBD1 (6 bases). The CDR3 loop spans 13 amino acids. V dropped 4 bases and J dropped 3 bases, with 12 bases sitting between them. Germline-derived CDR1 and CDR2 are GTSNPN and SVGIG (reference sequence).

This clone turned up a few times. This sequence joins TRBV7-3 and TRBJ2-7; 11 nucleotides match TRBD2. The CDR3 covers 16 residues. Germline CDR1 SGHTA, CDR2 FQGTGA. The V and J ends lost 2 bases and 4 bases, in that order; junction bases with no gene match: 7. DNA of the CDR3: TGTGCCAGCAGCTTAGTGCCTAGCGGGAGGTTGTACGAGCAGTACTTC. Translation gives CASSLVPSGRLYEQYF.

In its sample, this clone was seen a few times. This chain connects TRBV5-1 to TRBJ2-7, with D perhaps TRBD1 (5 bases). The V gene's germline CDR1 is SGHRS and CDR2 YFSETQ. The CDR3 sequence is 12 residues long. Trimming pared 5 bases from V and 1 base from J, leaving 7 bases between. The CDR3, as DNA: TGCGCCAGCAGGGACAAATCCTACGAGCAGTACTTC. Protein: CASRDKSYEQYF.

This clone turned up a few times. The chain combines TRBV7-2 with TRBJ1-4; D unclear. The length of the CDR3 is 13 residues. Germline V gene lookup returns CDR1 SGHTA and CDR2 FQGNSA. The V end lost 5 bases, the J end lost 5 bases, and 9 bases lay between the germline ends. The CDR3 sequence is CASSRNRNEKLFF. For the CDR3, the DNA is TGTGCCAGCAGCCGCAACAGAAATGAAAAACTGTTTTTT.

The chain is built from TRBV5-6 and TRBJ2-7; D is perhaps TRBD1 (6 bases). Germline loops: CDR1 SGHDT, CDR2 YYEEEE. Trimming cost V 0 bases and J 2 bases, with 12 bases left between them. The CDR3 length is 15 residues. The CDR3: CASSLDGQITYEQYF. Written as DNA, the CDR3 is TGTGCCAGCAGCTTGGATGGACAGATAACCTACGAGCAGTACTTC. The variable domain in full, with the rest retrieved from reference TRBV5-6 and TRBJ2-7, is DAGVTQSPTHLIKTRGQQVTLRCSPKSGHDTVSWYQQALGQGPQFIFQYYEEEERQRGNFPDRFSGHQFPNYSSELNVNALLLGDSALYLCASSLDGQITYEQYFGPGTRLTVT.

This chain connects TRBV11-2 to TRBJ1-2, with D hard to call. Germline CDR1 SGHAT, CDR2 FQNNGV. The CDR3 is 11 amino acids. Trimming left V 4 bases short and J 2 bases short, with 2 bases between. CDR3 in DNA: TGTGCCAGCAGCTCAAACTATGGCTACACCTTC. Protein product: CASSSNYGYTF.

The chain uses TRBV28 and TRBJ1-2; TRBD1 aligns across 8 bases. After removal of 8 bases from V and 7 bases from J, the junction contained 9 bases not matched to a gene. The CDR3 length is 13 residues. CDR1 MDHEN and CDR2 SYDVKM come from the germline V gene. The CDR3 DNA is TGTGCCAGCCGAATACCGACAGGGGCTGGCTACACCTTC. Translated, it gives CASRIPTGAGYTF.

This rearrangement joins TRBV9 to TRBJ1-1; possible D gene TRBD1, 6 bases. Germline CDR1 SGDLS, CDR2 YYNGEE. Deletions cut 1 base from V and 1 base from J, with 11 bases between. The CDR3 is made up of 15 amino acids. The CDR3 DNA is TGTGCCAGCAGCGTATCGGGACATCGGAACACTGAAGCTTTCTTT. It encodes CASSVSGHRNTEAFF.

This clone was seen once. The chain has TRBV19 and TRBJ1-2, with 7 bases that match TRBD1. Germline-derived CDR1 and CDR2 are LNHDA and SQIVND (reference sequence). V trimming: 5 bases; J trimming: 5 bases; junction bases outside the gene matches: 8. There are 14 residues in the CDR3. CDR3 residues: CASSYRQGGYGYTF. The CDR3 nucleotides are TGTGCCAGTAGTTACCGACAGGGAGGGTATGGCTACACCTTC. Based on the CDR3 plus reference TRBV19 and TRBJ1-2, the full variable domain is DGGITQSPKYLFRKEGQNVTLSCEQNLNHDAMYWYRQDPGQGLRLIYYSQIVNDFQKGDIAEGYSVSREKKESFPLTVTSAQKNPTAFYLCASSYRQGGYGYTFGSGTRLTVV.

This chain connects TRBV27 to TRBJ1-2; no reliable D call. The CDR3 has 13 residues. Per the germline V gene, CDR1 is MNHEY and CDR2 is SMNVEV (reference sequence). V dropped 2 bases and J dropped 6 bases, with 10 bases sitting between them. This CDR3 is CASSLKYGDGYTF. The CDR3 DNA follows: TGTGCCAGCAGTTTAAAGTATGGGGATGGCTACACCTTC.

This clone is a singleton in its sample. This chain joins TRBV28 and TRBJ2-5; D is ambiguous. The germline V and J ends were trimmed by 6 bases and 2 bases, with 13 bases remaining between them. The germline CDR1 and CDR2 sequences are MDHEN and SYDVKM. The CDR3 is 14 amino acids. Here the CDR3 DNA reads TGTGCCAGCAGCTCTAGACTCATACAAGAGACCCAGTACTTC. Amino acid sequence: CASSSRLIQETQYF.